The T cell receptor beta chain under discussion was sequenced for a study of shared clonotypes between healthy human individuals. Methods used by the authors: There were no quality scores in the junction-only immunoSEQ sequences, so filtering differed. Only in-frame clones appear in the TCRdb table, and some are missing; sequencing was by immunoSEQ multiplex PCR. The V and J calls and the clone size are those of that table, but D and trimming were determined from the DNA. Of around 1.6 million clones detected, 95% to 99% appear once; the ten largest clones hold 0.4% to 0.45%. The CDR3 has 14 residues. The V gene's germline CDR1 is SGHVS and CDR2 FNYEAQ. The V end lost 4 bases, the J end lost 5 bases, and 13 bases lay between the germline ends. This clone was seen a single time.

This rearrangement joins TRBV7-6 to TRBJ2-3, with D perhaps matching TRBD1 or TRBD2 (6 bases each). The TCR originated in a young man in good health. The specimen sequenced was naive CD4+ T cells sorted from blood. Regarding subset: CD45RA+ positively selected. The DNA for the CDR3 is TGTGCCAGCAGCTCCTTCGGGGGCCGAGATACGCAGTATTTT. This gives the protein CASSSFGGRDTQYF.